This TCR beta chain was obtained from a study of OX40 agonist ivuxolimab in advanced cancers. This table comes from immunoSEQ multiplex PCR, and its TCRdb copy is limited to in-frame clones, with some not included. The sample yields more than 65,000 clones, 80% to 95% seen once. The receptor's source is an adult with an advanced solid tumor such as melanoma, head and neck, liver or kidney cancer. Sequenced here: CD4+ or CD8+ T cells sorted from blood, sampled in a trial of the OX40 agonist ivuxolimab.

The chain's CDR3 is CATDSGQGTQYF. The CDR3 DNA follows: TGTGCCACCGATAGTGGACAGGGTACGCAGTATTTT. V gene TRBV27 combines with J gene TRBJ2-3; TRBD1 agrees at 8 bases. Germline CDR1 reads MNHEY; CDR2 reads SMNVEV (reference sequence). With 10 bases clipped from V and 8 bases from J, the junction kept 8 bases outside the gene matches. The CDR3 has 12 amino acids.